The 10 T cell receptor beta chains listed next were all sequenced from one sample in a study of shared clonotypes between healthy human individuals. Profiling relied on immunoSEQ multiplex PCR, and the TCRdb table lists in-frame clones only, not all of them. The sample carries some 740,000 clones, 80% to 95% recorded once. Selected positively for CCR7 and CD45RO-negative, naive CD8 cells excluded terminally differentiated effector memory CD45RA+ cells. What was sequenced was naive CD8+ T cells sorted from blood. The receptor source for this set is a man between 25 and 39 years old in good health.

The chain uses TRBV5-6 and TRBJ1-2; D might be TRBD1 (5 bases). The V gene's germline CDR1 is SGHDT and CDR2 YYEEEE. V was pared by 0 bases and J by 2 bases, with 11 bases between. The CDR3 length is 15 residues. The CDR3 sequence is CASSLGSRDNYGYTF. The CDR3 region has the DNA TGTGCCAGCAGCTTGGGAAGCAGGGACAACTATGGCTACACCTTC.

The CDR3 DNA reads as TGTGCCAGTAAATCCGGGACAATATCCTACAATGAGCAGTTCTTC. This gives the protein CASKSGTISYNEQFF. The chain links TRBV28 to TRBJ2-1; possible D gene TRBD1, 6 bases. The V gene lost 9 bases and the J gene lost 1 base, with 16 bases spanning the gap. The CDR3 length is 15 residues. Germline CDR1 MDHEN, CDR2 SYDVKM.

The chain is built from TRBV21-1 and TRBJ2-3; the DNA was not compared with TRBD1, the D call given in the table. TRBV21-1 is termed a pseudogene. The CDR3 loop spans 17 amino acids. Here the CDR3 DNA reads TGTGCCAGCAGCAAAGCGCTGGGACACCCTAGCACAGATACGCAGTATTTT. Amino acids: CASSKALGHPSTDTQYF.

This clone was recorded many times. The chain links TRBV28 to TRBJ2-1, with TRBD2 identical over 14 bases. CDR1 MDHEN and CDR2 SYDVKM come from the germline V gene. The CDR3 extends over 14 amino acids. Unmatched junction bases numbered 2, after V lost 8 bases and J lost 5 bases. The CDR3 here is CASSGLAGDNEQFF. In DNA form, the CDR3 reads TGTGCCAGCTCGGGACTAGCGGGAGACAATGAGCAGTTCTTC.

The chain employs TRBV6-5 and TRBJ2-1; TRBD1 might be the D (5 bases). V lost 1 base to trimming and J lost 8 bases, with 6 bases between them. The CDR3 runs to 12 residues. In germline, CDR1 is MNHEY, CDR2 SVGAGI. The chain's CDR3 is CASSYLGDEQFF. Written as DNA, the CDR3 is TGTGCCAGCAGTTACTTAGGGGATGAGCAGTTCTTC.

This chain connects TRBV7-6 to TRBJ2-1; 9 bases map to TRBD1. Trimming removed 6 bases from V and 5 bases from J; junction bases left unmatched: 11. The CDR3 has 16 residues. Germline V lookup: CDR1 SGHVS, CDR2 FNYEAQ. The CDR3 DNA is TGTGCCAGCAGTAAGACAGGGGGTCGGATTGACAATGAGCAGTTCTTC. The encoded protein is CASSKTGGRIDNEQFF.

The genes are TRBV7-9 and TRBJ2-1; no clear D gene. The CDR3 sequence is 14 residues long. Germline assignment: CDR1 SEHNR and CDR2 FQNEAQ (reference sequence). V dropped 6 bases and J dropped 0 bases, with 9 bases sitting between them. The CDR3 spells CASSSDFSYNEQFF. The CDR3 DNA sequence: TGTGCCAGCAGTTCAGACTTCTCCTACAATGAGCAGTTCTTC.

The genes are TRBV27 and TRBJ2-1; D might be TRBD1 or TRBD2, each matching 6 bases. V was cut by 7 bases and J by 6 bases, with 13 bases left in between. CDR3 length equals 13 residues. The germline gives CDR1 MNHEY, CDR2 SMNVEV (reference sequence). The CDR3 region has the DNA TGTGCCAGCATGTTTGAGGGGGGCAATGAGCAGTTCTTC. Translated, it gives CASMFEGGNEQFF.

The chain recombines TRBV12-5 with TRBJ2-1; maybe TRBD2 (7 bases). V gave up 7 bases and J gave up 3 bases, with 16 bases separating them. Germline V gene sequence: CDR1 LGHNT, CDR2 FRNRAP. The CDR3 covers 15 residues. CDR3 nucleotide sequence: TGTGCTAGTGCCAACACAGGGAGGGGCTACAATGAGCAGTTCTTC. Its translation is CASANTGRGYNEQFF.

As to this clone: A junction boundary mismatches the germline segment, possibly from a read error. The chain carries TRBV28 and TRBJ2-1; 12 bases line up with TRBD2. The germline V gene has CDR1 MDHEN and CDR2 SYDVKM. The CDR3 extends over 17 amino acids. This CDR3 reads CASSYQTWGDLAGGELF. For the CDR3, the DNA is TGTGCCAGCAGTTACCAAACGTGGGGGGATCTAGCGGGAGGGGAGCTCTTC.